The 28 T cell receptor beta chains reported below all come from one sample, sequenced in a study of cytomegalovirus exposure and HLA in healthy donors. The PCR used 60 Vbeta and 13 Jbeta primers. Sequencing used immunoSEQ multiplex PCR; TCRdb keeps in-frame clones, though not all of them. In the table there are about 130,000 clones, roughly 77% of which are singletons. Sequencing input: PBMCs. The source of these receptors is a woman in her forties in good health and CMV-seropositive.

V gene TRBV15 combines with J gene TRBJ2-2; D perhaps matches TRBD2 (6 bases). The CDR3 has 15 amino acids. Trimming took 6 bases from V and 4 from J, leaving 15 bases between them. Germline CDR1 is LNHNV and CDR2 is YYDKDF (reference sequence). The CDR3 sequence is CATRRGGGSTGELFF. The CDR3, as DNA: TGTGCCACCAGACGCGGCGGAGGGTCCACCGGGGAGCTGTTTTTT.

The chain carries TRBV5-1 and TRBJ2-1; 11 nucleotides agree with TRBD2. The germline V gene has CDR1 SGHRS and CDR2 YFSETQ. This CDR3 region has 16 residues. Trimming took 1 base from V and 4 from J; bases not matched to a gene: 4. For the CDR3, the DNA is TGCGCCAGCAGCTTGTCCGGGACTAGCGGTTACAATGAGCAGTTCTTC. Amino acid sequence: CASSLSGTSGYNEQFF.

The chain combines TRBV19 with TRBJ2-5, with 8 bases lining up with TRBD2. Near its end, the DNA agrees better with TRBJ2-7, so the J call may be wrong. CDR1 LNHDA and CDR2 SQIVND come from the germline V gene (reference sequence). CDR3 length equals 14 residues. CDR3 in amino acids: CASSILAGWNEQYF. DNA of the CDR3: TGTGCCAGTAGTATATTAGCGGGATGGAACGAGCAGTACTTC.

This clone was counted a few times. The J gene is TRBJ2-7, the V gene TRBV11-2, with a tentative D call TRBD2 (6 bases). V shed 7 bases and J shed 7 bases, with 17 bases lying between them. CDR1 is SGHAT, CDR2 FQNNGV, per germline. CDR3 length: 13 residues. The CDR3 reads CASTLTPGREQYF. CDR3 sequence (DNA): TGTGCCAGCACCCTGACACCGGGGAGGGAGCAGTACTTC. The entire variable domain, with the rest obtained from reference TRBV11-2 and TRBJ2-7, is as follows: EAGVAQSPRYKIIEKRQSVAFWCNPISGHATLYWYQQILGQGPKLLIQFQNNGVVDDSQLPKDRFSAERLKGVDSTLKIQPAKLEDSAVYLCASTLTPGREQYFGPGTRLTVT.

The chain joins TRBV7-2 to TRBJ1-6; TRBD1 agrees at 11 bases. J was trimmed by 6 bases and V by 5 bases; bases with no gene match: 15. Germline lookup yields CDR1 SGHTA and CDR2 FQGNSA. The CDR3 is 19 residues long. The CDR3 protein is CASSTSYHGTGGRNSPLHF. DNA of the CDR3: TGTGCCAGCAGCACCTCCTATCATGGGACAGGGGGTCGTAATTCACCCCTCCACTTT.

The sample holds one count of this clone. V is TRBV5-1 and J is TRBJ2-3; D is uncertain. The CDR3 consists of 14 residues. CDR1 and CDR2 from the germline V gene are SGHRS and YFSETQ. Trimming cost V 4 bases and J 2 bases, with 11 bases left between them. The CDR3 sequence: CASSENAVTDTQYF. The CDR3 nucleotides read TGCGCCAGCAGCGAAAACGCGGTCACAGATACGCAGTATTTT.

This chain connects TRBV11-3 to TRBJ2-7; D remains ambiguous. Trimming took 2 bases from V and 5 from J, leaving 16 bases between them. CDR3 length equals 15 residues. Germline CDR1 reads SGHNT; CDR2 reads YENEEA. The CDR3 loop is CASSLKACWWNEQYF. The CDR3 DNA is TGTGCCAGCAGCTTAAAAGCGTGTTGGTGGAACGAGCAGTACTTC.

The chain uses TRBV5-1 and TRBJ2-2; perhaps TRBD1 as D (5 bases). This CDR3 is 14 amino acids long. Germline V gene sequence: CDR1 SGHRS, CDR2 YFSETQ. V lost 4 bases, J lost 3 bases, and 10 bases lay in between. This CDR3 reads CASSPRADTGELFF. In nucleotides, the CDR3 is TGCGCCAGCAGCCCCAGGGCCGACACCGGGGAGCTGTTTTTT.

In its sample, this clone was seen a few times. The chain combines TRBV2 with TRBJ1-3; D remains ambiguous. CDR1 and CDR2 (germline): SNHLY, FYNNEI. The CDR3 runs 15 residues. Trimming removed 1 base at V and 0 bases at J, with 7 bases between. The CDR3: CASSEGGNSGNTIYF. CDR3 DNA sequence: TGTGCCAGCAGTGAAGGCGGAAACTCTGGAAACACCATATATTTT.

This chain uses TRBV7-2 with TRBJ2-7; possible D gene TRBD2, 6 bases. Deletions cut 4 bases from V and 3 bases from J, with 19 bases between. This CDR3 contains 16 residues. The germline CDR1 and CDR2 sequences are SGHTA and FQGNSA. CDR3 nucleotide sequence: TGTGCCAGCAGCTCCATACCCGGGACGCGGGACTACGAGCAGTACTTC. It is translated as CASSSIPGTRDYEQYF.

The CDR3 coding sequence is TGTGCCACCAGCAGAGGAGGGAGCACCTACAATGAGCAGTTCTTC. Protein: CATSRGGSTYNEQFF. The chain has TRBV15 and TRBJ2-1; D might be TRBD2 (5 bases). Looked up from germline, CDR1 is LNHNV and CDR2 is YYDKDF (reference sequence). V was cut by 1 base and J by 2 bases, with 9 bases left in between. This CDR3 spans 15 amino acids.

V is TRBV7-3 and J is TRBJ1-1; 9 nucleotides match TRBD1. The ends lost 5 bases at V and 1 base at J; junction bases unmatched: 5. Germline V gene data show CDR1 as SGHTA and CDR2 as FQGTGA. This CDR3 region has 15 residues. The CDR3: CASSLTGGPNTEAFF. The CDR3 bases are TGTGCCAGCAGCCTCACAGGGGGCCCGAACACTGAAGCTTTCTTT.

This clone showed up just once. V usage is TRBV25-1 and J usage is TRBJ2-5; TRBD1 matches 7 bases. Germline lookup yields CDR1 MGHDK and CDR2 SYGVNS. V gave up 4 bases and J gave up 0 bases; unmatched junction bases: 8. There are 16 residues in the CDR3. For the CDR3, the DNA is TGTGCCAGCAGTGCAGAGGGACAGTGGGACCAAGAGACCCAGTACTTC. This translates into CASSAEGQWDQETQYF.

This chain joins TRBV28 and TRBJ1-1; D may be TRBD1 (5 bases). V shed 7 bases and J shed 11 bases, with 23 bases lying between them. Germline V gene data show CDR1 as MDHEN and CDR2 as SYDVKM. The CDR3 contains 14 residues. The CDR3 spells CASITTALPGDAFF. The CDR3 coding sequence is TGTGCCAGCATCACGACAGCCCTCCCGGGGGATGCTTTCTTT.

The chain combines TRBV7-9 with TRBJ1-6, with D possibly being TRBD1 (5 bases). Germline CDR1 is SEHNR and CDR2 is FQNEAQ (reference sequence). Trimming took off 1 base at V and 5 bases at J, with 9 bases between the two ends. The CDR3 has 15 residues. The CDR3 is CASSLDARDNSPLHF. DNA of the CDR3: TGTGCCAGCAGCTTAGACGCCAGGGATAATTCACCCCTCCACTTT.

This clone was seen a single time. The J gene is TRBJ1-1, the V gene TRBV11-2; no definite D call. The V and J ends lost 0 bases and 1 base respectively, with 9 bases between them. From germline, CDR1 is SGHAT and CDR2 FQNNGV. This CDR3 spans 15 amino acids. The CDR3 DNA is TGTGCCAGCAGCTTAGATACCCTGAGGAACACTGAAGCTTTCTTT. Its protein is CASSLDTLRNTEAFF.

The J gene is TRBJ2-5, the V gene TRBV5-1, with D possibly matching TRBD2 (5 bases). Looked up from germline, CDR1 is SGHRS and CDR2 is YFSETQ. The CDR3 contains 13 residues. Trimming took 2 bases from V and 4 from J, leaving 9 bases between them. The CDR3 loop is CASSLASRETQYF. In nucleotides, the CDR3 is TGCGCCAGCAGCTTAGCTAGCAGAGAGACCCAGTACTTC.

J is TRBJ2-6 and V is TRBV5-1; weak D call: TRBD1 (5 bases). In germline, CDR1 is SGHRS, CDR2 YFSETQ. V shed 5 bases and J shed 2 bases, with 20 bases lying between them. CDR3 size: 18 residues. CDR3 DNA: TGCGCCAGCAGTTACAGGCTCGGATCATTAACTGGGGCCAACGTCCTGACTTTC. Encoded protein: CASSYRLGSLTGANVLTF.

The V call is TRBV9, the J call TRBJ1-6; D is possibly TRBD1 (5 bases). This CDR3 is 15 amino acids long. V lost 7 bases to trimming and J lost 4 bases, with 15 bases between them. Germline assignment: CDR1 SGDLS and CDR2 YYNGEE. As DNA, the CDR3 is TGTGCCAGCGCGGTGGGGCCGACTTATAATTCACCCCTCCACTTT. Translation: CASAVGPTYNSPLHF.

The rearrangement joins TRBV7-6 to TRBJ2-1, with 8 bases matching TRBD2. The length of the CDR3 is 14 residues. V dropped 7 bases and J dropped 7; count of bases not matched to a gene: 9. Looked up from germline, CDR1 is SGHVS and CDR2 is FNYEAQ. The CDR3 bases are TGTGCCAGCACTCCGGGGGGGGGCGGAAATGAGCAGTTCTTC. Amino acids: CASTPGGGGNEQFF.

The CDR3 loop reads CASRGATDTQYF. In DNA, the CDR3 is TGTGCCAGCAGGGGGGCCACAGATACGCAGTATTTT. The V gene is TRBV9, the J gene TRBJ2-3; the D gene is possibly TRBD1 (6 bases). Germline CDR1 is SGDLS and CDR2 is YYNGEE. Deletions cut 5 bases from V and 2 bases from J, with 6 bases between. This CDR3 has 12 residues.

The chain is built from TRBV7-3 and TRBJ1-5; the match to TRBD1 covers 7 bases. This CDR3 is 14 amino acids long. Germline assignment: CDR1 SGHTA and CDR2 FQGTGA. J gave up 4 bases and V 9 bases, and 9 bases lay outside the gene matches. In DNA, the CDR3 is TGTGCCAGGACCCAGGGGGGTCCGAATCAGCCCCAGCATTTT. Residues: CARTQGGPNQPQHF.

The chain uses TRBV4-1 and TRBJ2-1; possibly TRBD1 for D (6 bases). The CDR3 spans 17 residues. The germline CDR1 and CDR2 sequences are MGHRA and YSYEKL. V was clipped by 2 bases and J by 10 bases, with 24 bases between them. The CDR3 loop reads CASSQFLIGQTTEEQFF. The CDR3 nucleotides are TGCGCCAGCAGCCAATTTCTCATCGGACAGACAACAGAGGAGCAGTTCTTC.

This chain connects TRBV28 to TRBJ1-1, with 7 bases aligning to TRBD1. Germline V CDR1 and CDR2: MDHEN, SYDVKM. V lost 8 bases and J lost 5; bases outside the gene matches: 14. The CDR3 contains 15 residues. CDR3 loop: CASDTGATAGTEAFF. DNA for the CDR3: TGTGCCAGCGACACAGGGGCGACAGCTGGGACTGAAGCTTTCTTT.

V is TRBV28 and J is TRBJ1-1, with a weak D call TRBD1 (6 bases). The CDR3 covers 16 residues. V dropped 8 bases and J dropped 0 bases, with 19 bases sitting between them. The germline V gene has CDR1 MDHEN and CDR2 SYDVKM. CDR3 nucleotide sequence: TGTGCCAGCCCCCCAGTCATGGGGGCGGTGAACACTGAAGCTTTCTTT. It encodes CASPPVMGAVNTEAFF. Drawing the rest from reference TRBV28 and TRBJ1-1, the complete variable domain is DVKVTQSSRYLVKRTGEKVFLECVQDMDHENMFWYRQDPGLGLRLIYFSYDVKMKEKGDIPEGYSVSREKKERFSLILESASTNQTSMYLCASPPVMGAVNTEAFFGQGTRLTVV.

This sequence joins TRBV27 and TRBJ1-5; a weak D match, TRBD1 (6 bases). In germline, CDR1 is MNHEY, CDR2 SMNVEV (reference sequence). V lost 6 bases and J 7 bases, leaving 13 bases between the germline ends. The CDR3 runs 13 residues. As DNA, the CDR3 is TGTGCCAGCAGCCGTACAGGGACCCAGCCCCAGCATTTT. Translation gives CASSRTGTQPQHF.

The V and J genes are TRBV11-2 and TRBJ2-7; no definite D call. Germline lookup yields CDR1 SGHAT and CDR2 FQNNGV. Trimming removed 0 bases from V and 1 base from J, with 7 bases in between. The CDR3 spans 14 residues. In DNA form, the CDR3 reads TGTGCCAGCAGCTTAGATGGCATATCCTACGAGCAGTACTTC. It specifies CASSLDGISYEQYF.

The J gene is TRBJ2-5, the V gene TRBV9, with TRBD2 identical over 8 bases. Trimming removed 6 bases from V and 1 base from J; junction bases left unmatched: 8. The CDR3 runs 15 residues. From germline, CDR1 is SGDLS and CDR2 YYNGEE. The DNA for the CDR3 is TGTGCCAGCACATTGACTAGCGCGGTCCAAGAGACCCAGTACTTC. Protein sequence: CASTLTSAVQETQYF.